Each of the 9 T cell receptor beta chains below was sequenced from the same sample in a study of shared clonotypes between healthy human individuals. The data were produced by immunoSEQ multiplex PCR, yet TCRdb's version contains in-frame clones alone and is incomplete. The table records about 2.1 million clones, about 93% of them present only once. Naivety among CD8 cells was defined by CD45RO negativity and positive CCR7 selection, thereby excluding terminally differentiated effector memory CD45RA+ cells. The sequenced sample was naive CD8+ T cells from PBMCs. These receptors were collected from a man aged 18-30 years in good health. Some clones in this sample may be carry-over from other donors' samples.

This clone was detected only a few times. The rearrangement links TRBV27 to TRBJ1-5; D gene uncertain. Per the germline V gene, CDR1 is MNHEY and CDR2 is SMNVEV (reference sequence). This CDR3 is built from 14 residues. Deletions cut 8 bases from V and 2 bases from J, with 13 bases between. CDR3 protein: CASGFGSRNQPQHF. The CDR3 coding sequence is TGTGCCAGCGGGTTTGGCAGCCGCAATCAGCCCCAGCATTTT.

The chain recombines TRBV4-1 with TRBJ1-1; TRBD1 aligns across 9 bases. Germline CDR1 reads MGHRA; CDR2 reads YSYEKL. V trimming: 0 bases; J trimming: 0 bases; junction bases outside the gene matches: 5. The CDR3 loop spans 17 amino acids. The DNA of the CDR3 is TGCGCCAGCAGCCAAGATTGGGACAGGGAAATGAACACTGAAGCTTTCTTT. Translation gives CASSQDWDREMNTEAFF.

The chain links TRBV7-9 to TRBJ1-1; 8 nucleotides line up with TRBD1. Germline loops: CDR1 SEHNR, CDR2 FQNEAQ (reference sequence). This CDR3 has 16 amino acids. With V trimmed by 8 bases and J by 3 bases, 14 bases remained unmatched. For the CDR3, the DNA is TGTGCCAGCCAGGGGACAGGCCGATCGTGGGACACTGAAGCTTTCTTT. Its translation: CASQGTGRSWDTEAFF.

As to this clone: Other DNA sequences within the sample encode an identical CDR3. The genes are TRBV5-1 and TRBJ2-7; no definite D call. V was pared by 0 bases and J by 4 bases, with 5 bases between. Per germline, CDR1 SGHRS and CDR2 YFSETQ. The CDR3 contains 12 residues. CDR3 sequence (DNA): TGCGCCAGCAGCTTGGAAGGGTACGAGCAGTACTTC. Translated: CASSLEGYEQYF.

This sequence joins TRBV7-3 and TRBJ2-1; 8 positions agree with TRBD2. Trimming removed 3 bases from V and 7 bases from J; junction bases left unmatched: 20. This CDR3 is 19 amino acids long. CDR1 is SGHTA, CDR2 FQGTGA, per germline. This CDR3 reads CASSLAGGLLEASRNEQFF. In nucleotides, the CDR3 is TGTGCCAGCAGCTTGGCGGGGGGACTACTTGAAGCTTCTAGGAATGAGCAGTTCTTC.

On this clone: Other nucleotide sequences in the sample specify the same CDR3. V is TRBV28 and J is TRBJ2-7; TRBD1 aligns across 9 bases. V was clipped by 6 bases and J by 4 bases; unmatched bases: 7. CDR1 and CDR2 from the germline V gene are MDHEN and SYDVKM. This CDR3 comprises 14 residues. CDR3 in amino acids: CASRATGGAYEQYF. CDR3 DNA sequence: TGTGCCAGCAGAGCGACAGGGGGGGCGTACGAGCAGTACTTC.

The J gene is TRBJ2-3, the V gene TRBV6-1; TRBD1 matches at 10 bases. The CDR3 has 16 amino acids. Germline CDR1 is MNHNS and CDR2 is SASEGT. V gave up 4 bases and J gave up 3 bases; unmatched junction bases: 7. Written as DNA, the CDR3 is TGTGCCAGCAGTGTTGGGACAGGGGTGAGGACAGATACGCAGTATTTT. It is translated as CASSVGTGVRTDTQYF.

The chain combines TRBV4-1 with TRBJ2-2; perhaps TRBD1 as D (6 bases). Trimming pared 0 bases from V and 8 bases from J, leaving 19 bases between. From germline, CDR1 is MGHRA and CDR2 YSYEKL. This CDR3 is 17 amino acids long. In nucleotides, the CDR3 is TGCGCCAGCAGCCAAGAAGTGTTGGGCAGGGGATCGGGGGAGCTGTTTTTT. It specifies CASSQEVLGRGSGELFF.

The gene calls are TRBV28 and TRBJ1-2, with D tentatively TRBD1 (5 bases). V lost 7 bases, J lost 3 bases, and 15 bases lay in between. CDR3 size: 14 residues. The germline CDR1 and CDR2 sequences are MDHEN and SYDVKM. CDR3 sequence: CASNIPGGDYGYTF. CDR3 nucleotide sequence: TGTGCCAGCAACATTCCGGGGGGGGACTATGGCTACACCTTC.